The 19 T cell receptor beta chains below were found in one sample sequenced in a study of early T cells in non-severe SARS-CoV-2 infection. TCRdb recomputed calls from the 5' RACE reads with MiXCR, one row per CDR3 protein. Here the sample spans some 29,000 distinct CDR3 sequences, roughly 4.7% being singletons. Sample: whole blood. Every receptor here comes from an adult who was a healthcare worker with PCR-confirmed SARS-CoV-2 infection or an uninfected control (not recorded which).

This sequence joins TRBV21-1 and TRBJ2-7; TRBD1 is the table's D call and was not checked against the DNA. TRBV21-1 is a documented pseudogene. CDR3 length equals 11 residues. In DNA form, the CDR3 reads TGTGCCAGAGAGACAGCTTCTGAGCAGTACTTC. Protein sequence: CARETASEQYF.

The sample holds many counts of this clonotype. As DNA, the CDR3 is TGTGCCAGCAGTTATACTAGCGGGAGGATGGGTGAGCAGTTCTTC. This codes for CASSYTSGRMGEQFF. The gene calls are TRBV6-2 or TRBV6-3 and TRBJ2-1, with 12 bases lining up with TRBD2. The germline gives CDR1 MNHEY, CDR2 SVGEGT. V trimming: 3 bases; J trimming: 9 bases; junction bases outside the gene matches: 6. This CDR3 is built from 15 residues.

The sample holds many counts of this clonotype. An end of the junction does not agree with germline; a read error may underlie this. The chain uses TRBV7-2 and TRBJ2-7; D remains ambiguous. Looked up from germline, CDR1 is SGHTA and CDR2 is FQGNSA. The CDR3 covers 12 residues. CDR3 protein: CASSPAWAELHF. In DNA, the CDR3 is TGTGCCAGCAGCCCAGCTTGGGCTGAATTGCACTTC.

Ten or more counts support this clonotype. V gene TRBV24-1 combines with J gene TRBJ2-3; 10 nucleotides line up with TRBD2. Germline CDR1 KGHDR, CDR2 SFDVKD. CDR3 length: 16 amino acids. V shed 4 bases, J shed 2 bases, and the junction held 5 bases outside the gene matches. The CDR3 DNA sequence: TGTGCCACCAGTGACCCCGGGACTAGCGCCACAGATACGCAGTATTTT. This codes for CATSDPGTSATDTQYF.

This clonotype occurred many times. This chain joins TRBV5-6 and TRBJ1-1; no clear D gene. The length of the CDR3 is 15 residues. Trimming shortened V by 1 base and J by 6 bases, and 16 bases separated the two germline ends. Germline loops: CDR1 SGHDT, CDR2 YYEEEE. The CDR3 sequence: CASSLTTSAEPEAFF. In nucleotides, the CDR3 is TGTGCCAGCAGCTTGACGACAAGCGCCGAACCTGAAGCTTTCTTT. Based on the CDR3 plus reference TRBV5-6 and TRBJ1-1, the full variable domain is DAGVTQSPTHLIKTRGQQVTLRCSPKSGHDTVSWYQQALGQGPQFIFQYYEEEERQRGNFPDRFSGHQFPNYSSELNVNALLLGDSALYLCASSLTTSAEPEAFFGQGTRLTVV.

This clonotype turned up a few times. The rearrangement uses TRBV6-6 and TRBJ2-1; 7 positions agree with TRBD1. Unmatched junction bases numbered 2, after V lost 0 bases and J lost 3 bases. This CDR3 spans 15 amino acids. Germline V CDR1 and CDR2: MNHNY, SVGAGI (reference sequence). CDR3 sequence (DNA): TGTGCCAGCAGTTACTCGGACAGGAACTACAATGAGCAGTTCTTC. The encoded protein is CASSYSDRNYNEQFF.

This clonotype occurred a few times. The CDR3 reads CASSYQGHTGELFF. Here the CDR3 DNA reads TGTGCCAGCAGTTACCAAGGTCACACCGGGGAGCTGTTTTTT. The chain links TRBV6-2 or TRBV6-3 to TRBJ2-2; D not resolved. The CDR3 length is 14 residues. With 2 bases removed from V and 3 bases from J, the gap between germline ends came to 7 bases. CDR1 is MNHEY, CDR2 SVGEGT, per germline.

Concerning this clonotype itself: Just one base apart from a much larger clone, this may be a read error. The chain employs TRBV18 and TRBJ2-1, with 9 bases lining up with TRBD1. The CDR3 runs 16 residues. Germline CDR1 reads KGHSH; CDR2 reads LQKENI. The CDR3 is CASSATTGTGTDELFF. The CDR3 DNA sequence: TGTGCCAGCTCAGCGACAACCGGGACAGGGACCGATGAGCTGTTCTTC.

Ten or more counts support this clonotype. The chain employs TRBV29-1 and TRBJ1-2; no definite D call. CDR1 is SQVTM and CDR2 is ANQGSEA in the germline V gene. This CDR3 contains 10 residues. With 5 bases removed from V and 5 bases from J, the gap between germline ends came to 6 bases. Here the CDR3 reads CSVLYYGYTF. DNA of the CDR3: TGCAGCGTTCTCTATTATGGCTACACCTTC.

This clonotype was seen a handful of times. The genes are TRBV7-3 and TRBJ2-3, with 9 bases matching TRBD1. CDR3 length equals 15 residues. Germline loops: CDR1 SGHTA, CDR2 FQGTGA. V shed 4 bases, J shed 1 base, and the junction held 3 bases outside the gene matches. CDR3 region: CASSYRTGGTDTQYF. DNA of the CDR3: TGTGCCAGCAGCTATCGGACAGGGGGCACAGATACGCAGTATTTT.

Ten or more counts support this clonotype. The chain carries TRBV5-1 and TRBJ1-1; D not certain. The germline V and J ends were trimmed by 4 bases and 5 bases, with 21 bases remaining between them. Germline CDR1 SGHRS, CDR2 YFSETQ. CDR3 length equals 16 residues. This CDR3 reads CASSILQLAIGTEAFF. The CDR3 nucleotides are TGCGCCAGCAGCATACTACAGCTGGCAATAGGAACTGAAGCTTTCTTT.

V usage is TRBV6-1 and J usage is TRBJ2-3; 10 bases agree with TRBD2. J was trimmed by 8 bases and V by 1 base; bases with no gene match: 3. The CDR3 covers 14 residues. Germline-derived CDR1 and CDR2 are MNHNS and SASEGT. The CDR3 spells CASSEGASGGTQYF. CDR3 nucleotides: TGTGCCAGCAGTGAAGGAGCTAGCGGGGGTACGCAGTATTTT.

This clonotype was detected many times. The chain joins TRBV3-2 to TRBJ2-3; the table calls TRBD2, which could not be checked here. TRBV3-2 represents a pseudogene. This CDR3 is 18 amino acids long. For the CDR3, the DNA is TGTGCCAGCAGCCAAGACTTCGCGGGAGGGCCTCTGGCAGATACGCAGTATTTT. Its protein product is CASSQDFAGGPLADTQYF.

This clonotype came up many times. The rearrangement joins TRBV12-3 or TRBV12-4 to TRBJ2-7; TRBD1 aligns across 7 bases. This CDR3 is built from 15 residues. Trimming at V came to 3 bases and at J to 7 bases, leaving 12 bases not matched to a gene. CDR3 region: CASSFAGTAKPEQYF. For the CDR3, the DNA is TGTGCCAGCAGTTTCGCCGGGACAGCTAAACCAGAGCAGTACTTC.

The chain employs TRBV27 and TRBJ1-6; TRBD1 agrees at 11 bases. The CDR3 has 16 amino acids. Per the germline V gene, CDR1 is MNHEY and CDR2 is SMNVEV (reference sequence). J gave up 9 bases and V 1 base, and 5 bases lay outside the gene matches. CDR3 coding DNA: TGTGCCAGCAGTTTATTCTTCGGGACAGGGGGTTCACCCCTCCACTTT. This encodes CASSLFFGTGGSPLHF.

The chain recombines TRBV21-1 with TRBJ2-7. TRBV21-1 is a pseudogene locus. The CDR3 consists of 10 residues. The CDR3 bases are TGTGCCAGCATGAATTACGAGCAGTACTTC. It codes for CASMNYEQYF.

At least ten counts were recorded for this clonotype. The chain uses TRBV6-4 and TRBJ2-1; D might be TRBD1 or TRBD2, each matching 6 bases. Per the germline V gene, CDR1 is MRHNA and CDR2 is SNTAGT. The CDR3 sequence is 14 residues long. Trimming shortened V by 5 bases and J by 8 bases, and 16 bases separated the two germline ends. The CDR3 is CASSPSTGGDEQFF. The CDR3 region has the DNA TGTGCCAGCAGTCCCTCGACAGGAGGGGATGAGCAGTTCTTC.

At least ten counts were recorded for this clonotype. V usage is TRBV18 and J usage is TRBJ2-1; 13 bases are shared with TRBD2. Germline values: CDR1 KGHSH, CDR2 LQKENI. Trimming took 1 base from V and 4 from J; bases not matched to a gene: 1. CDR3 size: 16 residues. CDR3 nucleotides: TGTGCCAGCTCACCACGGACTAGCGGGGGTTACAATGAGCAGTTCTTC. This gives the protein CASSPRTSGGYNEQFF. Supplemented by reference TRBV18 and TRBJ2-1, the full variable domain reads NAGVMQNPRHLVRRRGQEARLRCSPMKGHSHVYWYRQLPEEGLKFMVYLQKENIIDESGMPKERFSAEFPKEGPSILRIQQVVRGDSAAYFCASSPRTSGGYNEQFFGPGTRLTVL.

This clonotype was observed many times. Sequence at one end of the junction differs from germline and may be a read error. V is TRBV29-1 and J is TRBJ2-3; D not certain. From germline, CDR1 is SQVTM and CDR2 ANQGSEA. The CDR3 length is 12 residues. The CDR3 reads CSVEASTDTQYF. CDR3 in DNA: TGCAGCGTCGAAGCTAGCACAGATACGCAGTATTTT.